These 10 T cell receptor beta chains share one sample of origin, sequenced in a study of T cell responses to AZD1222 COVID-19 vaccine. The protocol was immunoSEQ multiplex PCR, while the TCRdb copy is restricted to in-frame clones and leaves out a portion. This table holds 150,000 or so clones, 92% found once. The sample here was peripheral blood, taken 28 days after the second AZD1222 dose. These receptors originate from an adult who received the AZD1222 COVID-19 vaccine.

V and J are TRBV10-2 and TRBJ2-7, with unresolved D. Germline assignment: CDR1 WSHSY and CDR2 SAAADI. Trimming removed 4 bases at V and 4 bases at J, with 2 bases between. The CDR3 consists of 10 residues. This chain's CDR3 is CASSGYEQYF. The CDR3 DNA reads TGCGCCAGCAGTGGATACGAGCAGTACTTC.

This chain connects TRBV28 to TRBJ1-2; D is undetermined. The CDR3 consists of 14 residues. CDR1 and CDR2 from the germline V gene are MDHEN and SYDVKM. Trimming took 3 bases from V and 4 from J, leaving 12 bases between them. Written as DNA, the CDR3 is TGTGCCAGCAGTTTCGCGGGGAGGGCCTATGGCTACACCTTC. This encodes CASSFAGRAYGYTF.

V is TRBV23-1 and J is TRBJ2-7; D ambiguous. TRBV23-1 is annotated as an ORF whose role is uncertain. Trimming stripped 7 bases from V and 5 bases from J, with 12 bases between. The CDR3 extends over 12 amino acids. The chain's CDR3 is CASTRVIHEQYF. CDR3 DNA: TGCGCCAGCACCCGAGTAATCCACGAGCAGTACTTC.

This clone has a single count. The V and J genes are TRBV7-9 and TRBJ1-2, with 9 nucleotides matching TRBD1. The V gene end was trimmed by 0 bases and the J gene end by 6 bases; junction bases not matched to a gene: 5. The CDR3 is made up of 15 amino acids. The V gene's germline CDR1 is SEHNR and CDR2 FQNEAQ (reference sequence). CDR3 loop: CASSLAGTGRDGYTF. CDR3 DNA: TGTGCCAGCAGCTTAGCCGGGACAGGGAGGGATGGCTACACCTTC. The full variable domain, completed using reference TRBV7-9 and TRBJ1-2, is DTGVSQNPRHKITKRGQNVTFRCDPISEHNRLYWYRQTLGQGPEFLTYFQNEAQLEKSRLLSDRFSAERPKGSFSTLEIQRTEQGDSAMYLCASSLAGTGRDGYTFGSGTRLTVV.

Here the CDR3 reads CASSLFSDQPQHF. In DNA, the CDR3 is TGTGCCAGCAGCTTATTCAGTGATCAGCCCCAGCATTTT. The chain carries TRBV7-9 and TRBJ1-5; D not certain. The CDR3 has 13 amino acids. Trimming removed 2 bases from V and 5 bases from J, with 7 bases in between. Germline loops: CDR1 SEHNR, CDR2 FQNEAQ (reference sequence).

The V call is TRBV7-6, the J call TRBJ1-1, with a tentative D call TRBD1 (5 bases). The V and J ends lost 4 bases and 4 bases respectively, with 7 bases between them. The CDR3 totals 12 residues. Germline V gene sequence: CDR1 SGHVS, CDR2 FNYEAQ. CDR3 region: CASSSGFTEAFF. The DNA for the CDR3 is TGTGCCAGCAGCTCAGGGTTCACTGAAGCTTTCTTT.

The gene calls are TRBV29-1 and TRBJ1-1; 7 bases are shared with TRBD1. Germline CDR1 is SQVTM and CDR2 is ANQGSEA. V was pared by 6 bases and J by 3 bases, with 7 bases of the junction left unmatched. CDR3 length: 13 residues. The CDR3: CSVKTGQDTEAFF. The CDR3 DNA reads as TGCAGCGTCAAGACAGGGCAAGACACTGAAGCTTTCTTT. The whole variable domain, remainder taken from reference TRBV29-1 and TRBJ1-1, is SAVISQKPSRDICQRGTSLTIQCQVDSQVTMMFWYRQQPGQSLTLIATANQGSEATYESGFVIDKFPISRPNLTFSTLTVSNMSPEDSSIYLCSVKTGQDTEAFFGQGTRLTVV.

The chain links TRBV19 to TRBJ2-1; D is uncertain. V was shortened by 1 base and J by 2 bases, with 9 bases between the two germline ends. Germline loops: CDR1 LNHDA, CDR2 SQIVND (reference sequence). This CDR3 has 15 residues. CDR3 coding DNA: TGTGCCAGTAGTATAGGGTATACCCCCTACAATGAGCAGTTCTTC. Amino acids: CASSIGYTPYNEQFF.

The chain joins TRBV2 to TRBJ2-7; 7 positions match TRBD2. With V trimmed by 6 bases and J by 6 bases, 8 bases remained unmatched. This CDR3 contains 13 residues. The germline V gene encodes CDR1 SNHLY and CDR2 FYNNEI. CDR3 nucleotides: TGTGCCAGCAGAGCGGGATTCGGATCCGAGCAGTACTTC. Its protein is CASRAGFGSEQYF.

The CDR3 nucleotides read TGTGCCAGCAGCTTGCCCACACAGGAGATGCACACCATATATTTT. Translated, it gives CASSLPTQEMHTIYF. The chain combines TRBV5-5 with TRBJ1-3; the D gene is possibly TRBD1 (5 bases). The V gene's germline CDR1 is SGHKS and CDR2 YYEKEE (reference sequence). V shed 1 base and J shed 8 bases, with 16 bases lying between them. This CDR3 is built from 15 residues.